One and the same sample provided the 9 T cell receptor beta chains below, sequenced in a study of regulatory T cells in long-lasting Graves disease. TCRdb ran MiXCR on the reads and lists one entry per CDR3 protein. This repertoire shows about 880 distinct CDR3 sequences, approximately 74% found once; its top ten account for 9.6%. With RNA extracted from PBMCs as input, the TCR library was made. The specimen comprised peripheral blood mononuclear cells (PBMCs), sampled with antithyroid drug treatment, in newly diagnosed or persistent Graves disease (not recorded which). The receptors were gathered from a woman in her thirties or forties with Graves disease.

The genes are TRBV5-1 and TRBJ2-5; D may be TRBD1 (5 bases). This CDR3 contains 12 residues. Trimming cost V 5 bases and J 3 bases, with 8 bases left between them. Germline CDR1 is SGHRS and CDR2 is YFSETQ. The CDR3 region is CASRKGEETQYF. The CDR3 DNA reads TGCGCCAGCAGAAAAGGGGAAGAGACCCAGTACTTC.

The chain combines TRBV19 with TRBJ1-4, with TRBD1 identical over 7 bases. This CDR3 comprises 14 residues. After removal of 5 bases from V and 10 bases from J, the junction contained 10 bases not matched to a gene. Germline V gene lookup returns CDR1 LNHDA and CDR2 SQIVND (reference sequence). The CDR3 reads CASSLRQGAGKLFF. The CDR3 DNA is TGTGCCAGTAGTCTCCGACAGGGAGCGGGAAAACTGTTTTTT. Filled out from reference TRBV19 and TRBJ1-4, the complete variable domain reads DGGITQSPKYLFRKEGQNVTLSCEQNLNHDAMYWYRQDPGQGLRLIYYSQIVNDFQKGDIAEGYSVSREKKESFPLTVTSAQKNPTAFYLCASSLRQGAGKLFFGSGTQLSVL.

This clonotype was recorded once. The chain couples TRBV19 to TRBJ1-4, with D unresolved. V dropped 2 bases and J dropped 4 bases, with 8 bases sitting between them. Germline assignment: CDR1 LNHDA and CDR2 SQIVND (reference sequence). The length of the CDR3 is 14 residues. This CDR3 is CASSIQGHNEKLFF. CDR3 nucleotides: TGTGCCAGTAGTATACAAGGCCATAATGAAAAACTGTTTTTT.

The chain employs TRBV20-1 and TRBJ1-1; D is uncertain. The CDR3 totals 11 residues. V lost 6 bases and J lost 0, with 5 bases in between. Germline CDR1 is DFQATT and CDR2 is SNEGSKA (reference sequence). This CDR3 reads CSAYLNTEAFF. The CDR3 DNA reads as TGCAGTGCGTACCTGAACACTGAAGCTTTCTTT.

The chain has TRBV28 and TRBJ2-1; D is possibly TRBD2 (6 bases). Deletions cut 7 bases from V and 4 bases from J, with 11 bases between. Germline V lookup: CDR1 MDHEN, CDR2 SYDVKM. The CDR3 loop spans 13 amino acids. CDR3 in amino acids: CASKGRIYNEQFF. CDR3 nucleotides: TGTGCCAGCAAAGGGAGGATTTACAATGAGCAGTTCTTC.

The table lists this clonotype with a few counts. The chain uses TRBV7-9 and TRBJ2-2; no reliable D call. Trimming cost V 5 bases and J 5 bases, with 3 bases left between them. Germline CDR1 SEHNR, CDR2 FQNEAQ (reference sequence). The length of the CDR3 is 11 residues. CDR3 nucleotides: TGTGCCAGCAGCCCGACCGGGGAGCTGTTTTTT. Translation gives CASSPTGELFF.

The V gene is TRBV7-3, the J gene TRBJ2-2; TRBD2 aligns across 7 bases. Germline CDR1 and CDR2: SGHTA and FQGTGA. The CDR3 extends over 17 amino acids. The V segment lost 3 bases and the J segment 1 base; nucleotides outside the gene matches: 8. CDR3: CASSLMGGSQNTGELFF. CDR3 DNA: TGTGCCAGCAGCTTGATGGGCGGGAGTCAGAACACCGGGGAGCTGTTTTTT.

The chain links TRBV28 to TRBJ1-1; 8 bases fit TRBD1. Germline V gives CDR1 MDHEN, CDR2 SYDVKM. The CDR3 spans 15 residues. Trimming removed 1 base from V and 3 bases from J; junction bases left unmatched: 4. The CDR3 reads CASSLSSRGHTEAFF. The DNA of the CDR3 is TGTGCCAGCAGTTTATCTTCCAGGGGGCACACTGAAGCTTTCTTT. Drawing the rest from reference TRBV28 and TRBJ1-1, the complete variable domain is DVKVTQSSRYLVKRTGEKVFLECVQDMDHENMFWYRQDPGLGLRLIYFSYDVKMKEKGDIPEGYSVSREKKERFSLILESASTNQTSMYLCASSLSSRGHTEAFFGQGTRLTVV.

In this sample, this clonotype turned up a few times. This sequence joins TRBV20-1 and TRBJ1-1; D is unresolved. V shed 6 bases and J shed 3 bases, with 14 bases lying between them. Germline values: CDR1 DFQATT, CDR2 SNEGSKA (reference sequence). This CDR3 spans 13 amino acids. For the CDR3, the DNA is TGCAGTGCCAAGTCTCCGGGAGACACTGAAGCTTTCTTT. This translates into CSAKSPGDTEAFF.